Listed here are 20 T cell receptor beta chains from one sample, sequenced in a study of immune evolution from preneoplasia to lung adenocarcinoma. Only in-frame clones appear in the TCRdb table, and some are missing; sequencing was by immunoSEQ multiplex PCR. The data contain about 5,400 clones, 70% to 90% of them seen just once; the ten biggest clones take up around 3.2%. Sequenced input: FFPE invasive lung adenocarcinoma tissue. These receptors originate from a person aged 50-70 years with lung adenocarcinoma.

V is TRBV1 and J is TRBJ2-3; TRBD2, the D gene given by the table, was not confirmed from the DNA. TRBV1 is a pseudogene. The CDR3 has 18 amino acids. The CDR3 spells CTSSHNGPGLAGTDTQYF. The CDR3 DNA is TGCACCAGCAGCCACAACGGTCCGGGACTAGCGGGCACAGATACGCAGTATTTT.

V usage is TRBV7-9 and J usage is TRBJ1-4, with TRBD1 matching over 9 bases. The CDR3 is 14 residues long. CDR1 and CDR2 (germline): SEHNR, FQNEAQ (reference sequence). V shed 3 bases and J 5 bases; nucleotides not matched to a gene: 1. The CDR3 region is CASSFGQGNEKLFF. CDR3 nucleotide sequence: TGTGCCAGCAGCTTCGGACAGGGGAATGAAAAACTGTTTTTT.

The genes are TRBV14 and TRBJ2-7; the D gene is possibly TRBD1 (6 bases). V lost 0 bases and J 2 bases, leaving 11 bases between the germline ends. Germline values: CDR1 SGHDN, CDR2 FVKESK. The length of the CDR3 is 15 residues. The chain's CDR3 is CASSQEQQGPYEQYF. DNA of the CDR3: TGTGCCAGCAGCCAAGAGCAACAGGGACCCTACGAGCAGTACTTC.

The rearrangement joins TRBV13 to TRBJ2-3; 7 bases agree with TRBD1. CDR1 and CDR2 (germline): PRHDT, FYEKMQ (reference sequence). J lost 2 bases, V lost 4 bases, and 9 bases had no gene match. CDR3 size: 16 residues. CDR3 residues: CASSSYRDSSTDTQYF. The DNA of the CDR3 is TGTGCCAGCAGCTCGTATCGGGACAGTTCCACAGATACGCAGTATTTT.

The chain is built from TRBV28 and TRBJ1-1; D is uncertain. The length of the CDR3 is 12 residues. V was clipped by 3 bases and J by 3 bases, with 5 bases between them. From germline, CDR1 is MDHEN and CDR2 SYDVKM. The chain's CDR3 is CASSFGYTEAFF. The CDR3 nucleotides are TGTGCCAGCAGTTTCGGGTACACTGAAGCTTTCTTT.

The chain is built from TRBV27 and TRBJ2-1, with 8 bases identical to TRBD2. CDR3 length: 15 residues. The trim removed 7 bases at V and 2 bases at J, leaving 7 bases unmatched. In germline, CDR1 is MNHEY, CDR2 SMNVEV (reference sequence). CDR3: CASNRGGRPYNEQFF. CDR3 DNA: TGTGCCAGCAACCGGGGGGGTAGGCCCTACAATGAGCAGTTCTTC.

This chain joins TRBV7-8 and TRBJ1-4; D is uncertain. The CDR3 spans 19 residues. Between the trimmed V and J ends, which lost 3 bases and 0 bases, there was a span of 20 bases. Germline CDR1 SGHVS, CDR2 FQNEAQ. The CDR3 is CASSLEEDSYVATNEKLFF. The CDR3 nucleotides read TGTGCCAGCAGCTTGGAGGAAGATTCGTACGTTGCAACTAATGAAAAACTGTTTTTT.

The chain has TRBV25-1 and TRBJ2-1; D gene ambiguous. Trimming pared 4 bases from V and 10 bases from J, leaving 11 bases between. This CDR3 is built from 12 residues. Per the germline V gene, CDR1 is MGHDK and CDR2 is SYGVNS. CDR3 residues: CASSVKSLEQFF. The CDR3 DNA is TGTGCCAGCAGTGTAAAAAGTCTCGAGCAGTTCTTC.

The chain links TRBV5-4 to TRBJ2-1, with 13 nucleotides matching TRBD2. Germline V gives CDR1 SGHNT, CDR2 YYREEE (reference sequence). CDR3 length: 17 amino acids. Germline trimming cut 4 bases from V and 2 bases from J; bases unmatched to any gene: 6. The DNA of the CDR3 is TGTGCCAGCAGCACCGGACTAGCGGGGGCTGCCTACAATGAGCAGTTCTTC. Residues: CASSTGLAGAAYNEQFF. The full variable domain, completed using reference TRBV5-4 and TRBJ2-1, is ETGVTQSPTHLIKTRGQQVTLRCSSQSGHNTVSWYQQALGQGPQFIFQYYREEENGRGNFPPRFSGLQFPNYSSELNVNALELDDSALYLCASSTGLAGAAYNEQFFGPGTRLTVL.

The chain joins TRBV6-5 to TRBJ1-1; no firm D call. In germline, CDR1 is MNHEY, CDR2 SVGAGI. Trimming took 6 bases from V and 11 from J, leaving 16 bases between them. This CDR3 is 12 amino acids long. The CDR3 region has the DNA TGTGCCAGCAGGTCTTCACAGAAGCGGGCTTTCTTT. As protein: CASRSSQKRAFF.

This rearrangement joins TRBV30 to TRBJ2-7, with D tentatively TRBD1 or TRBD2 (5 bases each). From germline, CDR1 is GTSNPN and CDR2 SVGIG (reference sequence). The ends were cut back, 2 bases at V and 2 bases at J, with 13 bases in the middle. The length of the CDR3 is 14 residues. CDR3 DNA sequence: TGTGCCTGGAGTAGGGGACCCCTAACCTACGAGCAGTACTTC. Encoded protein: CAWSRGPLTYEQYF.

This clone was seen more than once but under ten times. J is TRBJ2-6 and V is TRBV6-5; D is ambiguous. The CDR3 contains 14 residues. The V gene's germline CDR1 is MNHEY and CDR2 SVGAGI. Trimming shortened V by 6 bases and J by 2 bases, and 8 bases separated the two germline ends. This CDR3 reads CASSLFAGANVLTF. The CDR3 DNA reads as TGTGCCAGCAGCCTCTTCGCTGGGGCCAACGTCCTGACTTTC.

The chain recombines TRBV18 with TRBJ2-5; 7 nucleotides agree with TRBD2. Germline V CDR1 and CDR2: KGHSH, LQKENI. Germline trimming cut 3 bases from V and 4 bases from J; bases unmatched to any gene: 8. This CDR3 has 15 residues. The CDR3 here is CASSPPRGVLETQYF. CDR3 nucleotide sequence: TGTGCCAGCTCACCCCCCCGGGGGGTTTTAGAGACCCAGTACTTC.

The chain couples TRBV18 to TRBJ2-5, with 8 positions matching TRBD2. J lost 5 bases, V lost 3 bases, and 5 bases had no gene match. This CDR3 has 14 residues. Per germline, CDR1 KGHSH and CDR2 LQKENI. CDR3 amino acids: CASSPSGGGETQYF. CDR3 DNA: TGTGCCAGCTCACCTTCCGGGGGGGGCGAGACCCAGTACTTC.

CDR3 region: CASSRAGTKYEQYF. CDR3 sequence (DNA): TGTGCCAGCAGCAGGGCGGGAACGAAGTACGAGCAGTACTTC. V gene TRBV2 combines with J gene TRBJ2-7, with D tentatively TRBD2 (6 bases). CDR1 is SNHLY, CDR2 FYNNEI, per germline. The V and J ends lost 6 bases and 4 bases respectively, with 16 bases between them. This CDR3 is 14 amino acids long.

The genes are TRBV29-1 and TRBJ2-2, with 8 bases lining up with TRBD1. J was trimmed by 0 bases and V by 7 bases; bases with no gene match: 4. Germline lookup yields CDR1 SQVTM and CDR2 ANQGSEA. This CDR3 has 14 amino acids. The CDR3 here is CSALTGANTGELFF. Here the CDR3 DNA reads TGCAGCGCACTGACAGGGGCGAACACCGGGGAGCTGTTTTTT.

Regarding this clone: The sample contains more than one DNA sequence encoding this CDR3. The chain links TRBV2 to TRBJ2-1; D is uncertain. Looked up from germline, CDR1 is SNHLY and CDR2 is FYNNEI. CDR3 length equals 12 residues. Trimming took off 6 bases at V and 4 bases at J, with 7 bases between the two ends. The CDR3 region is CASSDVYNEQFF. Written as DNA, the CDR3 is TGTGCCAGCAGCGACGTATACAATGAGCAGTTCTTC.

In its sample, this clone was seen a few times. The chain recombines TRBV18 with TRBJ2-1; TRBD2 might be the D (5 bases). Trimming took 3 bases from V and 9 from J, leaving 15 bases between them. Germline CDR1 KGHSH, CDR2 LQKENI. This CDR3 is built from 14 residues. CDR3 region: CASSPPSNEGEQFF. The CDR3 nucleotides read TGTGCCAGCTCACCGCCTAGTAATGAGGGTGAGCAGTTCTTC.

V usage is TRBV11-3 and J usage is TRBJ2-1, with TRBD2 identical over 7 bases. Germline loops: CDR1 SGHNT, CDR2 YENEEA. The trim removed 5 bases at V and 9 bases at J, leaving 10 bases unmatched. The CDR3 is 14 residues long. CDR3 nucleotide sequence: TGTGCCAGCAGCCTCCGCGCGGGAGAGCGTGAGCAGTTCTTC. This encodes CASSLRAGEREQFF.

V gene TRBV6-1 combines with J gene TRBJ2-5; D remains ambiguous. The CDR3 extends over 15 amino acids. Germline-derived CDR1 and CDR2 are MNHNS and SASEGT. The ends were cut back, 6 bases at V and 4 bases at J, with 18 bases in the middle. CDR3 DNA: TGTGCCAGCAGAGTGGCCCCCTCGGCTCCAGAGACCCAGTACTTC. It translates to CASRVAPSAPETQYF.